One sample yielded the 5 T cell receptor beta chains listed below, sequenced in a study of radiotherapy plus CTLA-4 blockade in lung cancer. The method was immunoSEQ multiplex PCR; TCRdb's version includes in-frame clones alone and lacks a portion of them. The repertoire holds tens of thousands of clones, with around 80% as singletons. The sequences come from peripheral blood, collected from a patient treated with radiotherapy plus ipilimumab. These receptors were taken from a human donor with non-small cell lung cancer who had a complete response to radiotherapy plus ipilimumab.

The genes are TRBV30 and TRBJ1-1, with unresolved D. Looked up from germline, CDR1 is GTSNPN and CDR2 is SVGIG (reference sequence). The length of the CDR3 is 12 residues. Trimming removed 5 bases at V and 8 bases at J, with 15 bases between. CDR3 nucleotides: TGTGCCTGGGACCCATTCGGGGAGGAAGCTTTCTTT. Translated: CAWDPFGEEAFF.

The J gene is TRBJ2-5, the V gene TRBV11-3; weak D call: TRBD1 (5 bases). The germline V gene has CDR1 SGHNT and CDR2 YENEEA. The CDR3 covers 15 residues. V lost 5 bases and J 8 bases, leaving 21 bases between the germline ends. The CDR3 DNA reads TGTGCCAGCAGCCAGAGGCAGGGTAGAATGGTTACCCAGTACTTC. Protein sequence: CASSQRQGRMVTQYF.

V usage is TRBV6-6 and J usage is TRBJ1-5; no firm D call. V was clipped by 4 bases and J by 1 base, with 11 bases between them. CDR1 and CDR2 (germline): MNHNY, SVGAGI (reference sequence). The CDR3 runs to 15 residues. CDR3 sequence (DNA): TGTGCCAGCAGTTTTCCTCCAGAGAGCAATCAGCCCCAGCATTTT. Protein sequence: CASSFPPESNQPQHF.

The chain carries TRBV27 and TRBJ2-5, with D unresolved. Germline V gene lookup returns CDR1 MNHEY and CDR2 SMNVEV (reference sequence). V lost 10 bases and J 5 bases, leaving 14 bases between the germline ends. This CDR3 contains 12 residues. As DNA, the CDR3 is TGTGCCACCCGAAGTCTGAGCGAGACCCAGTACTTC. It encodes CATRSLSETQYF.

This rearrangement joins TRBV7-2 to TRBJ1-3, with no clear D. Germline values: CDR1 SGHTA, CDR2 FQGNSA. The V end lost 4 bases, the J end lost 4 bases, and 11 bases lay between the germline ends. CDR3 length equals 14 residues. CDR3 sequence reads: CASSYGSLGNTIYF. The CDR3, as DNA: TGTGCCAGCAGCTACGGGTCACTCGGAAACACCATATATTTT.